Described below is a single TCR beta chain sequence and its context. The source of the sample is a study of blood T cell repertoires in COVID-19. Across the whole study: Sources were T cells, B-cell-depleted T cells, or PBMCs; the material itself was cDNA or gDNA.

CDR3 length: 16 residues. Germline assignment: CDR1 MNHNS and CDR2 SASEGT. The V end lost 0 bases, the J end lost 0 bases, and 11 bases lay between the germline ends. Authors' methods: Quantification of nucleated cells was approximated via reference gene primer amplification. Measured with immunoSEQ multiplex PCR; TCRdb has only the in-frame clones, and not every one. D and trimming come from the DNA, and the V and J calls and clone size come from that table. The sample carries 37,000 or so clones, approximately 86% recorded once. This receptor was taken from a man between 70 and 80 years old with acute or convalescent COVID-19. Sequencing used peripheral blood. The chain is built from TRBV6-1 and TRBJ1-2, with D perhaps TRBD1 (5 bases). DNA of the CDR3: TGTGCCAGCAGTGAAGCGCTAGGGGTTTCTAACTATGGCTACACCTTC. It translates to CASSEALGVSNYGYTF.